The 29 T cell receptor beta chains in this list originate from one sample, sequenced in a study of blood T cell repertoires in COVID-19. The data were produced by immunoSEQ multiplex PCR, yet TCRdb's version contains in-frame clones alone and is incomplete. This table holds fewer than 200,000 clones, roughly 81% found once. The sample taken for sequencing was peripheral blood. The receptors originated from a man aged 40-49 years who had recovered from COVID-19.

The chain couples TRBV18 to TRBJ2-7; 12 nucleotides agree with TRBD1. The V and J ends lost 0 bases and 9 bases, in that order; junction bases with no gene match: 6. The CDR3 has 15 residues. Per the germline V gene, CDR1 is KGHSH and CDR2 is LQKENI. The DNA for the CDR3 is TGTGCCAGCTCACCACCGGGACAGGGGGCGCGATGGCAGTACTTC. This translates into CASSPPGQGARWQYF.

This clone was counted a few times. The V gene is TRBV5-5, the J gene TRBJ1-2, with D unresolved. CDR1 and CDR2 (germline): SGHKS, YYEKEE (reference sequence). Trimming cost V 0 bases and J 0 bases, with 18 bases left between them. The CDR3 is 18 residues long. The DNA of the CDR3 is TGTGCCAGCAGCTTGGATCTCCCCTCACGGGGAGCTAACTATGGCTACACCTTC. This sequence encodes CASSLDLPSRGANYGYTF.

Regarding this clone: An end of the junction differs from the germline gene, which may be a read error. V and J are TRBV7-9 and TRBJ2-1, with 9 nucleotides matching TRBD1. The CDR3 has 12 residues. Germline values: CDR1 SEHNR, CDR2 FQNEAQ (reference sequence). In nucleotides, the CDR3 is TGTGCCAGCGGCTACACAGGGGGCGAAAGGATCTTC. Amino acid sequence: CASGYTGGERIF.

This clone was recorded a few times. The V gene is TRBV2, the J gene TRBJ1-2, with D unresolved. Trimming took 7 bases from V and 2 from J, leaving 11 bases between them. Per germline, CDR1 SNHLY and CDR2 FYNNEI. The CDR3 runs 13 residues. Here the CDR3 DNA reads TGTGCCAGCATGTCCGGAGGGAACTATGGCTACACCTTC. As protein: CASMSGGNYGYTF. Based on the CDR3 plus reference TRBV2 and TRBJ1-2, the full variable domain is EPEVTQTPSHQVTQMGQEVILRCVPISNHLYFYWYRQILGQKVEFLVSFYNNEISEKSEIFDDQFSVERPDGSNFTLKIRSTKLEDSAMYFCASMSGGNYGYTFGSGTRLTVV.

This clone was counted only a few times. This sequence joins TRBV7-2 and TRBJ2-3, with 13 nucleotides matching TRBD2. Germline CDR1 reads SGHTA; CDR2 reads FQGNSA. This CDR3 has 19 amino acids. Trimming at V came to 2 bases and at J to 5 bases, leaving 13 bases not matched to a gene. CDR3 protein: CASSLWGPGTSGTGDTQYF. Here the CDR3 DNA reads TGTGCCAGCAGCTTATGGGGGCCTGGGACTAGCGGGACGGGAGATACGCAGTATTTT.

V is TRBV3-1 (or the pseudogene TRBV3-2) and J is TRBJ2-1; 10 bases map to TRBD1. The CDR3 length is 16 residues. V was clipped by 1 base and J by 8 bases; unmatched bases: 8. Germline-derived CDR1 and CDR2 are LGHDT and YNNKEL (reference sequence). CDR3 in DNA: TGTGCCAGCAGCCAAGGCCCGGGACAGGGGAGTTATGAGCAGTTCTTC. It encodes CASSQGPGQGSYEQFF.

The V call is TRBV6-1, the J call TRBJ1-1; weak D call: TRBD1 (5 bases). The V gene's germline CDR1 is MNHNS and CDR2 SASEGT. Trimming removed 0 bases at V and 10 bases at J, with 15 bases between. The CDR3 totals 14 residues. The CDR3 region has the DNA TGTGCCAGCAGTGAAGCAGGGGTAACTACGAGAGCTTTCTTT. This translates into CASSEAGVTTRAFF.

The chain uses TRBV19 and TRBJ2-7, with 9 bases identical to TRBD1. Trimming removed 4 bases from V and 4 bases from J; junction bases left unmatched: 20. Germline lookup yields CDR1 LNHDA and CDR2 SQIVND (reference sequence). This CDR3 contains 19 residues. The chain's CDR3 is CASSKVGTGIGGRVYEQYF. The CDR3 bases are TGTGCCAGTAGTAAGGTCGGGACAGGGATAGGAGGTAGAGTGTACGAGCAGTACTTC.

This clone was detected only a few times. The chain is built from TRBV6-4 and TRBJ2-3, with a weak D call TRBD2 (5 bases). Germline V lookup: CDR1 MRHNA, CDR2 SNTAGT. The CDR3 sequence is 13 residues long. V lost 3 bases and J 6 bases, leaving 10 bases between the germline ends. CDR3: CASSEGSSDTQYF. CDR3 nucleotide sequence: TGTGCCAGCAGTGAAGGGAGCTCCGATACGCAGTATTTT.

The chain has TRBV19 and TRBJ1-1, with TRBD1 as a possible D gene (5 bases). The CDR3 loop spans 13 amino acids. Trimming left V 5 bases short and J 5 bases short, with 12 bases between. Germline V gene sequence: CDR1 LNHDA, CDR2 SQIVND (reference sequence). CDR3: CASSLGGRTEAFF. The CDR3 region has the DNA TGTGCCAGTAGTTTGGGGGGTAGGACTGAAGCTTTCTTT.

The rearrangement links TRBV12-3 or TRBV12-4 to TRBJ1-2; 7 nucleotides agree with TRBD1. J gave up 3 bases and V 6 bases, and 1 base lay outside the gene matches. CDR3 length equals 12 residues. The CDR3 DNA sequence: TGTGCCAGCAGCGGGACAGACTATGGCTACACCTTC. It translates to CASSGTDYGYTF.

The V call is TRBV4-3, the J call TRBJ2-7; D possibly corresponds to TRBD2 (7 bases). Germline CDR1 reads LGHNA; CDR2 reads YSLEER. V was clipped by 1 base and J by 1 base, with 11 bases between them. CDR3 length: 15 amino acids. CDR3 nucleotides: TGCGCCAGCAGCCAAGCGGGGGGCCTTTCCTACGAGCAGTACTTC. It encodes CASSQAGGLSYEQYF.

This clone was seen more than once but under ten times. V and J are TRBV28 and TRBJ1-2; 9 nucleotides line up with TRBD1. This CDR3 has 14 amino acids. J was trimmed by 7 bases and V by 6 bases; bases with no gene match: 9. CDR1 and CDR2 from the germline V gene are MDHEN and SYDVKM. DNA of the CDR3: TGTGCCAGCAGCACGGGACAGGGTACGGGTGGCTACACCTTC. Its protein product is CASSTGQGTGGYTF.

This sequence joins TRBV12-3 or TRBV12-4 and TRBJ2-1; D call uncertain. This CDR3 has 13 residues. Trimming removed 10 bases from V and 7 bases from J, with 17 bases in between. The CDR3, as DNA: TGTGCCACCACCGCTCGGTATATAAATGAGCAGTTCTTC. It yields the protein CATTARYINEQFF.

The chain joins TRBV7-9 to TRBJ2-1; D not certain. The V gene's germline CDR1 is SEHNR and CDR2 FQNEAQ (reference sequence). The CDR3 covers 19 residues. V lost 6 bases to trimming and J lost 6 bases, with 30 bases between them. This chain's CDR3 is CASSSNYLVPNSPVNEQFF. Here the CDR3 DNA reads TGTGCCAGCAGTTCCAACTATTTAGTCCCCAATTCACCTGTCAATGAGCAGTTCTTC.

This clone is a singleton in its sample. The rearrangement links TRBV9 to TRBJ2-7, with unresolved D. The CDR3 runs 14 residues. V was trimmed by 4 bases and J by 0 bases, leaving 11 bases between them. Germline V gene sequence: CDR1 SGDLS, CDR2 YYNGEE. The CDR3 DNA reads as TGTGCCAGCAGCCCGAGACTCGCCTCCTACGAGCAGTACTTC. Amino acid sequence: CASSPRLASYEQYF.

The chain is built from TRBV7-2 and TRBJ2-6, with TRBD1 matching 7 bases. This CDR3 region has 16 residues. Germline CDR1 and CDR2: SGHTA and FQGNSA. After removal of 2 bases from V and 2 bases from J, the junction contained 3 bases not matched to a gene. This CDR3 reads CASSLRGGAGANVLTF. In DNA form, the CDR3 reads TGTGCCAGCAGCTTAAGAGGGGGCGCTGGGGCCAACGTCCTGACTTTC. Drawing the rest from reference TRBV7-2 and TRBJ2-6, the complete variable domain is GAGVSQSPSNKVTEKGKDVELRCDPISGHTALYWYRQSLGQGLEFLIYFQGNSAPDKSGLPSDRFSAERTGGSVSTLTIQRTQQEDSAVYLCASSLRGGAGANVLTFGAGSRLTVL.

The chain joins TRBV10-2 to TRBJ2-1, with 7 bases aligning to TRBD1. CDR1 WSHSY and CDR2 SAAADI come from the germline V gene. The CDR3 is 16 amino acids. Trimming took 5 bases from V and 6 from J; bases not matched to a gene: 13. CDR3 in DNA: TGCGCCAGCAGTCGAGGGGTGACAGGGTTAGGCAATGAGCAGTTCTTC. This sequence encodes CASSRGVTGLGNEQFF.

The chain uses TRBV3-1 (or the pseudogene TRBV3-2) and TRBJ2-1; 10 bases align to TRBD2. The CDR3 extends over 18 amino acids. Germline V gene lookup returns CDR1 LGHDT and CDR2 YNNKEL (reference sequence). V trimming: 0 bases; J trimming: 2 bases; junction bases outside the gene matches: 7. In DNA, the CDR3 is TGTGCCAGCAGCCAAGATTCTTTTCTAGCGGGAGCCTACAATGAGCAGTTCTTC. Translation gives CASSQDSFLAGAYNEQFF.

The CDR3 protein is CASSLLGLRTDTQYF. In DNA, the CDR3 is TGTGCCAGCAGCTTACTGGGACTCCGAACAGATACGCAGTATTTT. The chain combines TRBV7-2 with TRBJ2-3; a weak D match, TRBD2 (6 bases). The CDR3 runs to 15 residues. CDR1 is SGHTA and CDR2 is FQGNSA in the germline V gene. V shed 2 bases and J shed 3 bases, with 12 bases lying between them.

J is TRBJ1-6 and V is TRBV7-9; TRBD1 might be the D (6 bases). Trimming cost V 2 bases and J 9 bases, with 11 bases left between them. Germline V gene lookup returns CDR1 SEHNR and CDR2 FQNEAQ (reference sequence). The length of the CDR3 is 14 residues. The CDR3 DNA follows: TGTGCCAGCAGCTTATACAGGGATGGTTCACCCCTCCACTTT. It yields the protein CASSLYRDGSPLHF.

The chain has TRBV6-5 and TRBJ1-1; D unclear. V lost 10 bases, J lost 0 bases, and 12 bases lay in between. The germline V gene encodes CDR1 MNHEY and CDR2 SVGAGI. The CDR3 has 13 residues. In DNA form, the CDR3 reads TGTGCCACGACAAAAACCATGAACACTGAAGCTTTCTTT. Translation gives CATTKTMNTEAFF.

V usage is TRBV6-5 and J usage is TRBJ1-2; unclear D gene. Trimming removed 2 bases from V and 6 bases from J, with 13 bases in between. Germline CDR1 and CDR2: MNHEY and SVGAGI. The CDR3 totals 14 residues. In DNA form, the CDR3 reads TGTGCCAGCAGTTACACCGGGAATGACGATGGCTACACCTTC. Translating gives CASSYTGNDDGYTF.

J is TRBJ2-2 and V is TRBV6-5, with TRBD1 as a possible D gene (5 bases). This CDR3 has 15 residues. The V end was cut by 4 bases, the J end by 5 bases, with 14 bases between. The germline CDR1 and CDR2 sequences are MNHEY and SVGAGI. The CDR3 region has the DNA TGTGCCAGCAGTTCCCCAGGGATTGGGACCGGGGAGCTGTTTTTT. Protein sequence: CASSSPGIGTGELFF.

The chain joins TRBV9 to TRBJ1-5, with D perhaps TRBD1 (6 bases). V lost 3 bases and J 1 base, leaving 11 bases between the germline ends. The CDR3 has 15 amino acids. The germline gives CDR1 SGDLS, CDR2 YYNGEE. The CDR3 protein is CASSDTGLSNQPQHF. The CDR3 DNA reads TGTGCCAGCAGCGATACAGGGTTGAGCAATCAGCCCCAGCATTTT.

The rearrangement uses TRBV7-8 and TRBJ2-5; 13 bases fit TRBD2. The CDR3 is 17 amino acids. The germline CDR1 and CDR2 sequences are SGHVS and FQNEAQ. V trimming: 5 bases; J trimming: 3 bases; junction bases outside the gene matches: 9. The chain's CDR3 is CASSRLAGGLGEETQYF. CDR3 nucleotides: TGTGCCAGCAGCAGACTAGCGGGAGGCCTGGGGGAAGAGACCCAGTACTTC.

V is TRBV27 and J is TRBJ1-1; no firm D call. This CDR3 region has 13 residues. V was trimmed by 4 bases and J by 1 base, leaving 7 bases between them. The germline V gene encodes CDR1 MNHEY and CDR2 SMNVEV (reference sequence). CDR3 sequence (DNA): TGTGCCAGCAGTTCGAGACAGAACACTGAAGCTTTCTTT. This translates into CASSSRQNTEAFF.

The V and J genes are TRBV19 and TRBJ1-3, with TRBD1 matching over 7 bases. Trimming cost V 5 bases and J 3 bases; bases outside gene matches: 7. The CDR3 extends over 15 amino acids. Germline CDR1 LNHDA, CDR2 SQIVND (reference sequence). Written as DNA, the CDR3 is TGTGCCAGTAGTCTTGGCAGGGGGTTTGGAAACACCATATATTTT. This sequence encodes CASSLGRGFGNTIYF.

This chain uses TRBV7-2 with TRBJ2-6, with TRBD1 matching over 8 bases. The CDR3 is made up of 17 amino acids. Trimming at V came to 5 bases and at J to 2 bases, leaving 8 bases not matched to a gene. Germline V gene sequence: CDR1 SGHTA, CDR2 FQGNSA. The chain's CDR3 is CASSTGGWGTGANVLTF. The CDR3 nucleotides read TGTGCCAGCAGCACAGGGGGGTGGGGAACTGGGGCCAACGTCCTGACTTTC.